This T cell receptor (beta chain) emerged from a study of human T cells and chemical hapten exposure. General study points: Versus controls, expanded TCRs had significantly more large CDR3 similarity clusters.

This CDR3 region has 17 residues. The J segment lost 1 base and the V segment lost 4 bases, leaving 10 bases of the junction unmatched. Germline CDR1 and CDR2: SGHVS and FNYEAQ. Time point defined: pre-sensitization, week 0. Treatment in this sample: therapeutic diphenylcyclopropenone sensitization with weekly scalp DPC. This clonotype has ten or more counts. Its antigen is undetermined. Via MiXCR, TCRdb re-called the RACE reads, giving one row per CDR3 protein. The sample lists under 90,000 distinct CDR3 sequences, roughly 8.8% occurring once. Sequenced material: whole blood, taken in connection with sensitization to the hapten diphenylcyclopropenone (DPC). The chain joins TRBV7-6 to TRBJ2-7; 10 bases map to TRBD1. This receptor was obtained from a woman between 40 and 55 years old with alopecia areata. Some clones in this sample may be carry-over from other donors' samples. The CDR3 here is CASSSLTGTGVSYEQYF. The CDR3 DNA is TGTGCCAGCAGCTCCCTGACCGGGACAGGGGTTTCCTACGAGCAGTACTTC.